The entry below describes one T cell receptor beta chain. The target antigen is unknown. The data stem from a study of monozygotic twins with inflammatory bowel disease. Study findings and constraints: Whether twins were concordant or discordant made no difference to repertoire similarity, possibly from limited power.

Germline assignment: CDR1 ENHRY and CDR2 SYGVKD. The CDR3 has 12 amino acids. TCRdb re-called the 5' RACE reads; one entry per CDR3 protein, DNA not given. This specimen shows approximately 400,000 distinct CDR3 sequences; the ten leading clones hold roughly 2.5%. This clonotype was sampled from a human donor with ulcerative colitis or Crohn's disease, or a healthy co-twin of an affected twin (not recorded which). Input material: blood. The chain carries TRBV10-3 and TRBJ2-5; with no DNA, the TCRdb D assignment of TRBD1 cannot be verified. The CDR3 here is CAITGEQETQYF.